The 5 T cell receptor beta chains presented below share a single source sample, sequenced in a study of T-cell memory formation after mild COVID-19. MiXCR, run by TCRdb on the 5' RACE reads, gives a single entry per CDR3 protein. In the table there are 350,000 to 550,000 distinct CDR3 sequences, about a sixth of which are singletons. Sequenced material: PBMCs or a T cell subset sorted from them (not recorded which). Receptors were obtained from a man between 18 and 29 years old who had mild COVID-19 (a few samples of this study predate the infection). Cell type and time point are not known.

This clonotype was seen more than once but under ten times. J is TRBJ1-1 and V is TRBV20-1; perhaps TRBD1 as D (5 bases). Germline V gene lookup returns CDR1 DFQATT and CDR2 SNEGSKA (reference sequence). The V gene lost 3 bases and the J gene lost 6 bases, with 11 bases spanning the gap. CDR3 length: 12 amino acids. The CDR3 nucleotides read TGCAGTGCTAGTAAGGGGTTGGCTGAAGCTTTCTTT. This codes for CSASKGLAEAFF.

This clonotype has just a few counts. V usage is TRBV11-2 and J usage is TRBJ2-1; 7 bases line up with TRBD1. V gave up 5 bases and J gave up 4 bases; unmatched junction bases: 8. The CDR3 spans 15 residues. CDR1 SGHAT and CDR2 FQNNGV come from the germline V gene. The CDR3 loop is CASSEQGTTYNEQFF. In DNA form, the CDR3 reads TGTGCCAGCAGCGAACAGGGGACGACATACAATGAGCAGTTCTTC. Together with reference TRBV11-2 and TRBJ2-1, the CDR3 gives the full variable domain: EAGVAQSPRYKIIEKRQSVAFWCNPISGHATLYWYQQILGQGPKLLIQFQNNGVVDDSQLPKDRFSAERLKGVDSTLKIQPAKLEDSAVYLCASSEQGTTYNEQFFGPGTRLTVL.

This clonotype was picked up a small number of times. The chain is built from TRBV15 and TRBJ1-1, with D possibly TRBD1 on 6 matching bases. V lost 2 bases and J lost 5, with 15 bases in between. The CDR3 length is 15 residues. In germline, CDR1 is LNHNV, CDR2 YYDKDF (reference sequence). DNA of the CDR3: TGTGCCACCAGCAGAAAGTCAGGGGTTTTGACTGAAGCTTTCTTT. Translation gives CATSRKSGVLTEAFF.

This rearrangement joins TRBV6-2 or TRBV6-3 to TRBJ1-5; 7 bases agree with TRBD1. V lost 0 bases, J lost 4 bases, and 12 bases stayed unmatched. Germline loops: CDR1 MNHEY, CDR2 SVGEGT. CDR3 length: 18 residues. The CDR3 sequence: CASSYSGRSDRANQPQHF. The CDR3 coding sequence is TGTGCCAGCAGTTACTCCGGACGTTCCGACAGGGCGAATCAGCCCCAGCATTTT.

This chain uses TRBV19 with TRBJ1-6; maybe TRBD1 (6 bases). V gave up 9 bases and J gave up 8 bases, with 14 bases separating them. CDR3 length: 13 residues. Germline assignment: CDR1 LNHDA and CDR2 SQIVND (reference sequence). Here the CDR3 reads CASPPGGDSPLHF. The CDR3 DNA reads as TGTGCCAGCCCGCCCGGGGGCGATTCACCCCTCCACTTT.